Listed here is a single T cell receptor (beta chain). The sample comes from a study of Ad26.COV2.S vaccination and SARS-CoV-2 variants. The germline V gene encodes CDR1 SGHRS and CDR2 YFSETQ. The CDR3 loop spans 13 amino acids. V was cut by 4 bases and J by 6 bases, with 12 bases left in between. Treatment of the sample: roughly 18 received Ad26.COV2.S at low or high dose, single or two shots; 5 received placebo; per-sample allocation not given. After the first vaccine or placebo injection, samples were drawn on day 63. Assay: immunoSEQ multiplex PCR; the TCRdb copy retains only in-frame clones and omits some. This sample yields about 480,000 clones, of which around 88% are seen a single time; 9.5% to 15% belongs to the top ten.

V usage is TRBV5-1 and J usage is TRBJ2-3, with a tentative D call TRBD2 (6 bases). Specimen: peripheral blood, collected in a trial of Ad26.COV2.S vaccine versus placebo. The TCR originated in a person aged 18-60 years who received the Ad26.COV2.S COVID-19 vaccine or a placebo. CDR3 protein: CASSRGARDTQYF. DNA of the CDR3: TGCGCCAGCAGCCGCGGGGCGAGGGATACGCAGTATTTT.